What follows are 12 T cell receptor beta chains derived from one specimen sequenced in a study of response to subunit inactivated influenza vaccine. MiXCR, applied by TCRdb to the RT-PCR reads, yields one record per CDR3 protein. Found here are about 570,000 distinct CDR3 sequences, roughly 12% of them singletons; the top ten hold 9.5% to 12%. These data were also reused for a study on T cells expressing NK-cell markers. Turning to that study: 5'RACE template switching with UMIs produced the TCR beta cDNA.

The source was PBMCs from blood, collected on the day of vaccination. Receptors originate from a man aged 45-65 years who received an inactivated influenza vaccine.

Many counts were recorded for this clonotype. The V and J genes are TRBV5-1 and TRBJ1-2; a possible D gene is TRBD1 (5 bases). The V and J ends lost 4 bases and 1 base respectively, with 11 bases between them. CDR1 and CDR2 (germline): SGHRS, YFSETQ. CDR3 length: 14 residues. The CDR3 region is CASSETGLNYGYTF. The CDR3 DNA is TGCGCCAGCAGCGAAACAGGACTTAACTATGGCTACACCTTC.

The chain carries TRBV20-1 and TRBJ2-1; possibly TRBD1 for D (6 bases). This CDR3 is built from 17 residues. Trimming shortened V by 6 bases and J by 5 bases, and 26 bases separated the two germline ends. Germline V gives CDR1 DFQATT, CDR2 SNEGSKA (reference sequence). The CDR3 sequence is CSANRQGDNEKDNEQFF. CDR3 in DNA: TGCAGTGCAAACCGACAAGGGGACAACGAAAAAGACAATGAGCAGTTCTTC.

In this sample, this clonotype turned up a few times. The V call is TRBV7-2, the J call TRBJ1-3; no reliable D call. Looked up from germline, CDR1 is SGHTA and CDR2 is FQGNSA. The CDR3 runs 14 residues. V was clipped by 2 bases and J by 0 bases, with 5 bases between them. The CDR3 spells CASSLRHSGNTIYF. In DNA, the CDR3 is TGTGCCAGCAGCTTACGGCACTCTGGAAACACCATATATTTT.

The rearrangement uses TRBV9 and TRBJ2-1; 8 bases map to TRBD1. The J segment lost 1 base and the V segment lost 3 bases, leaving 3 bases of the junction unmatched. The CDR3 is 15 amino acids. From germline, CDR1 is SGDLS and CDR2 YYNGEE. CDR3 in DNA: TGTGCCAGCAGCGCCGGACAGGGATCCTACAATGAGCAGTTCTTC. Its protein product is CASSAGQGSYNEQFF.

The CDR3 protein is CASSLLKASGRNEQFF. CDR3 bases: TGTGCCAGCAGCTTACTAAAGGCTAGCGGGAGGAATGAGCAGTTCTTC. The rearrangement joins TRBV7-2 to TRBJ2-1; TRBD2 matches at 11 bases. This CDR3 contains 16 residues. Germline CDR1 and CDR2: SGHTA and FQGNSA. J gave up 7 bases and V 2 bases, and 7 bases lay outside the gene matches.

The chain combines TRBV16 with TRBJ2-7; D is possibly TRBD2 (6 bases). The CDR3 covers 15 residues. CDR1 and CDR2 (germline): KGHSY, FQNENV. V lost 1 base and J 3 bases, leaving 13 bases between the germline ends. The CDR3 DNA is TGTGCCAGCAGCCAATTTTTAGCGGCCAGCTACGAGCAGTACTTC. It encodes CASSQFLAASYEQYF.

This clonotype was observed a handful of times. The chain recombines TRBV5-6 with TRBJ2-1; possible D gene TRBD1, 5 bases. The CDR3 is made up of 11 amino acids. The V end lost 6 bases, the J end lost 8 bases, and 9 bases lay between the germline ends. From germline, CDR1 is SGHDT and CDR2 YYEEEE. This chain's CDR3 is CASNSGYEQFF. DNA of the CDR3: TGTGCCAGCAACTCAGGGTATGAGCAGTTCTTC.

The CDR3 region has the DNA TGTGCCAGCAGTCCACTCCGAGGAACAGGGGTCGGGGAGCTGTTTTTT. This encodes CASSPLRGTGVGELFF. The chain couples TRBV25-1 to TRBJ2-2; 7 bases are shared with TRBD1. Germline V CDR1 and CDR2: MGHDK, SYGVNS. The CDR3 contains 16 residues. J was trimmed by 7 bases and V by 5 bases; bases with no gene match: 13.

This clonotype was counted only a few times. This CDR3 is CASSLGRSRGELFF. The DNA for the CDR3 is TGTGCCAGCAGTTTAGGGCGTTCCCGGGGGGAGCTGTTTTTT. V and J are TRBV12-3 or TRBV12-4 and TRBJ2-2; no clear D. The length of the CDR3 is 14 residues. Trimming cost V 1 base and J 8 bases, with 11 bases left between them.

This clonotype was seen repeatedly, ten times or more. The genes are TRBV5-1 and TRBJ1-1; the D is unclear. Germline V lookup: CDR1 SGHRS, CDR2 YFSETQ. The CDR3 extends over 13 amino acids. V was pared by 1 base and J by 5 bases, with 9 bases between. Here the CDR3 DNA reads TGCGCCAGCAGCTTGCTTAGAGGGACTGAAGCTTTCTTT. It codes for CASSLLRGTEAFF.

This chain connects TRBV5-1 to TRBJ2-1; 11 positions match TRBD2. Losses at the gene ends were 2 bases for V and 6 bases for J; bases not matched to a gene: 4. Germline V gene data show CDR1 as SGHRS and CDR2 as YFSETQ. The CDR3 sequence is 15 residues long. CDR3 in amino acids: CASSFSTSGINEQFF. As DNA, the CDR3 is TGCGCCAGCAGCTTTTCGACTAGCGGGATCAATGAGCAGTTCTTC.

Only a few counts were recorded for this clonotype. The chain couples TRBV14 to TRBJ2-1; D may be TRBD2 (6 bases). CDR3 length: 15 residues. Per germline, CDR1 SGHDN and CDR2 FVKESK. V lost 1 base and J lost 3, with 10 bases in between. Written as DNA, the CDR3 is TGTGCCAGCAGCCAAGGGGGGACTTTCTACAATGAGCAGTTCTTC. As protein: CASSQGGTFYNEQFF. Full variable domain (outside the CDR3, taken from reference TRBV14 and TRBJ2-1): EAGVTQFPSHSVIEKGQTVTLRCDPISGHDNLYWYRRVMGKEIKFLLHFVKESKQDESGMPNNRFLAERTGGTYSTLKVQPAELEDSGVYFCASSQGGTFYNEQFFGPGTRLTVL.